The source of this T cell receptor (beta chain) is a study of blood T cell repertoires in COVID-19. Turning to the study itself: The cDNA or gDNA used as material had been derived from T cells, B-cell-depleted T cells, or PBMCs.

Looked up from germline, CDR1 is SGHVS and CDR2 is FNYEAQ. The length of the CDR3 is 17 residues. The trim removed 3 bases at V and 0 bases at J, leaving 10 bases unmatched. Original analysis: Estimation of nucleated cell counts relied on the amplification of reference gene primers. This table comes from immunoSEQ multiplex PCR, and its TCRdb copy is limited to in-frame clones, with some not included. Clonal size and the V and J genes are those of that table, whereas D and trimming came from the DNA. The sample contains fewer than 200,000 clones, about 84% of which appear only once. The sequence was obtained from a human donor in a cohort sampled during active COVID-19. Sequencing input: peripheral blood. This chain uses TRBV7-6 with TRBJ2-5, with 7 bases that match TRBD2. The CDR3 DNA is TGTGCCAGCAGCTTTCCCTCCGGGACTACCAACCAAGAGACCCAGTACTTC. Amino acid sequence: CASSFPSGTTNQETQYF. Drawing the rest from reference TRBV7-6 and TRBJ2-5, the complete variable domain is GAGVSQSPRYKVTKRGQDVALRCDPISGHVSLYWYRQALGQGPEFLTYFNYEAQQDKSGLPNDRFSAERPEGSISTLTIQRTEQRDSAMYRCASSFPSGTTNQETQYFGPGTRLLVL.